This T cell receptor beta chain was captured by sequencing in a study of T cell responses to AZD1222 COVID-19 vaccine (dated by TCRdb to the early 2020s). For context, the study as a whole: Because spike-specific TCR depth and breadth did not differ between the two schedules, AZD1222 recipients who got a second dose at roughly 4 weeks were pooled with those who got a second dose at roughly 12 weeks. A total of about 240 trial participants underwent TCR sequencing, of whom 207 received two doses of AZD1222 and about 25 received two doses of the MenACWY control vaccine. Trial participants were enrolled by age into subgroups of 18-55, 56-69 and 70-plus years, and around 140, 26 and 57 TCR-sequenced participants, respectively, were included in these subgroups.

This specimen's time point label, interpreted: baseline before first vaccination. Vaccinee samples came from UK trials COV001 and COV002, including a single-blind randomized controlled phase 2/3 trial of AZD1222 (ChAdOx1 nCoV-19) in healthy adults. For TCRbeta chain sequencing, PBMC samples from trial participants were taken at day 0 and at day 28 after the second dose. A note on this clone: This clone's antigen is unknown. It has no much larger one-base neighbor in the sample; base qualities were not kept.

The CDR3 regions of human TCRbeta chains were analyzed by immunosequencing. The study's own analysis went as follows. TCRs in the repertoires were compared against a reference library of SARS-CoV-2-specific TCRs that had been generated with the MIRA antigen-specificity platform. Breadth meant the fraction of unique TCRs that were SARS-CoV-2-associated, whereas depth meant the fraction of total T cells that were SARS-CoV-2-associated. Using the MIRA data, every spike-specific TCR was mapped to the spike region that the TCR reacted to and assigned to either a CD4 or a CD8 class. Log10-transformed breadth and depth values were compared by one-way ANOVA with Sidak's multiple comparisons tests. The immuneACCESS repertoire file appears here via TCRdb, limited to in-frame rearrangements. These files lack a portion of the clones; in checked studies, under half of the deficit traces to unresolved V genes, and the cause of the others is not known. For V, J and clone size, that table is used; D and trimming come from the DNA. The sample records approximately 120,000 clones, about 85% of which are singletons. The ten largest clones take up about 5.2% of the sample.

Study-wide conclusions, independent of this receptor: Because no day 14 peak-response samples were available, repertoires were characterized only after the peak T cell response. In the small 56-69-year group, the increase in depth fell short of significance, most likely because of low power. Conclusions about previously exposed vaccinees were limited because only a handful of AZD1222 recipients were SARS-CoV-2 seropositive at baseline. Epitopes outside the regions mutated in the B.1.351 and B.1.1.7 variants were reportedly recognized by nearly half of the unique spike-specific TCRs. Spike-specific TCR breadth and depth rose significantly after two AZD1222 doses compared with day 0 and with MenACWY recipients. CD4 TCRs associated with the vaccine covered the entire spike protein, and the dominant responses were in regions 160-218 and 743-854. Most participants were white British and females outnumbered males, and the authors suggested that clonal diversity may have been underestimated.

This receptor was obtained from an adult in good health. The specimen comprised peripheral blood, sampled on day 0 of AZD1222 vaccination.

The CDR3 amino acid sequence is: CASSYPQGGRTEAFF. The base sequence is TGTGCCAGCAGTTACCCCCAGGGGGGGCGCACTGAAGCTTTCTTT. The chain is encoded by TRBV6-2 or TRBV6-3 joined to TRBJ1-1; TRBD1 fits 7 bases in the junction. Germline trimming: 2 bases from V, 4 bases from J; junction bases outside gene matches: 7. The CDR3 sequence holds 15 residues, the cysteine and phenylalanine included. Only the CDR3 portion is preserved as DNA: 45 bases, with reading frame beginning at the first base. The germline V gene provides CDR1 MNHEY and CDR2 SVGEGT.